The 10 T cell receptor beta chains below come from one sample, sequenced in a study of blood T cell repertoires in COVID-19. Method: immunoSEQ multiplex PCR; TCRdb's copy keeps in-frame clones and lacks some. The table shows 350,000 to 450,000 clones, with 80% to 90% occurring only once. The sequencing sample was made of PBMCs or T cells enriched from blood (not recorded which). The receptors here all came from a man between 25 and 39 years old who had recovered from COVID-19.

The rearrangement uses TRBV30 and TRBJ1-5, with no clear D. CDR1 is GTSNPN and CDR2 is SVGIG in the germline V gene (reference sequence). CDR3 length: 15 amino acids. Trimming removed 0 bases at V and 3 bases at J, with 12 bases between. The CDR3 sequence is CAWSVRGLFNQPQHF. CDR3 sequence (DNA): TGTGCCTGGAGTGTACGCGGGCTCTTCAATCAGCCCCAGCATTTT.

The chain is built from TRBV9 and TRBJ2-3; D might be TRBD2 (5 bases). V lost 2 bases to trimming and J lost 4 bases, with 14 bases between them. The CDR3 loop spans 15 amino acids. Looked up from germline, CDR1 is SGDLS and CDR2 is YYNGEE. CDR3 bases: TGTGCCAGCAGCGTGTCCCCGGGAAGGGCAGATACGCAGTATTTT. This translates into CASSVSPGRADTQYF.

On this clone itself: Germline is not matched at one junction end, which may reflect a read error. The rearrangement uses TRBV4-2 and TRBJ2-7, with D perhaps matching TRBD2 (6 bases). The CDR3 runs to 14 residues. Germline V gene lookup returns CDR1 LGHNA and CDR2 YNFKEQ. CDR3 in DNA: TGTGCCAGCAGCCAAGATACTAGCTCCCACGAGCAGTACTTC. Amino acid sequence: CASSQDTSSHEQYF.

V gene TRBV27 combines with J gene TRBJ1-2; TRBD1 agrees at 9 bases. CDR3 length: 14 residues. J was trimmed by 8 bases and V by 7 bases; bases with no gene match: 11. Germline V lookup: CDR1 MNHEY, CDR2 SMNVEV (reference sequence). CDR3 nucleotides: TGTGCCAGCACGACGGTTGGGACAGGGCAAGGCTACACCTTC. This gives the protein CASTTVGTGQGYTF.

The rearrangement links TRBV6-5 to TRBJ2-5; D ambiguous. Germline values: CDR1 MNHEY, CDR2 SVGAGI. There are 11 residues in the CDR3. Trimming pared 7 bases from V and 6 bases from J, leaving 9 bases between. The CDR3 DNA is TGTGCCAGCACCAGGATAAAGACCCAGTACTTC. Residues: CASTRIKTQYF.

The V call is TRBV9, the J call TRBJ2-2, with TRBD1 matching over 10 bases. This CDR3 spans 18 amino acids. J gave up 1 base and V 0 bases, and 6 bases lay outside the gene matches. Looked up from germline, CDR1 is SGDLS and CDR2 is YYNGEE. The CDR3 nucleotides are TGTGCCAGCAGCGTAGCTGGGACAGGGGCTGAGAACACCGGGGAGCTGTTTTTT. This translates into CASSVAGTGAENTGELFF.

V and J are TRBV14 and TRBJ2-3; TRBD2 is a possible D gene (6 bases). In germline, CDR1 is SGHDN, CDR2 FVKESK. Trimming shortened V by 4 bases and J by 2 bases, and 16 bases separated the two germline ends. The CDR3 length is 16 residues. DNA of the CDR3: TGTGCCAGCAGCCTACGGTTAGCGGAGCCCACAGATACGCAGTATTTT. Translation gives CASSLRLAEPTDTQYF.

This clone was counted a single time. The J gene is TRBJ1-2, the V gene TRBV4-2, with D possibly matching TRBD1 (6 bases). The germline V and J ends were trimmed by 1 base and 4 bases, with 10 bases remaining between them. Germline CDR1 and CDR2: LGHNA and YNFKEQ. This CDR3 comprises 14 residues. CDR3 DNA sequence: TGTGCCAGCAGCCAAGTCTCAGGGGTCTATGGCTACACCTTC. It yields the protein CASSQVSGVYGYTF.

The chain recombines TRBV2 with TRBJ1-1; 9 bases align to TRBD1. V lost 4 bases, J lost 1 base, and 4 bases stayed unmatched. CDR1 is SNHLY, CDR2 FYNNEI, per germline. The CDR3 runs to 15 residues. The CDR3 loop is CASSGQGVGNTEAFF. The CDR3 DNA is TGTGCCAGCAGTGGACAGGGGGTGGGGAACACTGAAGCTTTCTTT.

The gene calls are TRBV12-3 or TRBV12-4 and TRBJ1-2; 7 bases align to TRBD1. The ends lost 7 bases at V and 4 bases at J; junction bases unmatched: 6. The CDR3 length is 13 residues. Here the CDR3 reads CASTQGGSYGYTF. The CDR3 DNA sequence: TGTGCCAGCACCCAGGGGGGCAGCTATGGCTACACCTTC.